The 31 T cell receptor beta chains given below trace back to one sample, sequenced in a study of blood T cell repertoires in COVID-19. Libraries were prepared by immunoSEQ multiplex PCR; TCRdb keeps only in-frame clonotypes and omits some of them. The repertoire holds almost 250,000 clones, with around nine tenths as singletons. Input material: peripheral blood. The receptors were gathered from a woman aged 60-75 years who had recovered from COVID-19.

CDR3: CASSLAYGGTGELFF. The CDR3, as DNA: TGTGCCAGCAGCTTAGCGTACGGGGGCACCGGGGAGCTGTTTTTT. V gene TRBV7-2 combines with J gene TRBJ2-2; maybe TRBD2 (6 bases). Germline V gene sequence: CDR1 SGHTA, CDR2 FQGNSA. CDR3 length equals 15 residues. Deletions cut 0 bases from V and 4 bases from J, with 9 bases between.

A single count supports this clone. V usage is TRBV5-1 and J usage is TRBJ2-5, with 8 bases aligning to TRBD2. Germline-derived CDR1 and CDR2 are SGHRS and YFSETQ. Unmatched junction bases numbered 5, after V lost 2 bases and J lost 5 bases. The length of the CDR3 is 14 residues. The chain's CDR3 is CASSFRGGVETQYF. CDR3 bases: TGCGCCAGCAGCTTTCGGGGGGGAGTGGAGACCCAGTACTTC.

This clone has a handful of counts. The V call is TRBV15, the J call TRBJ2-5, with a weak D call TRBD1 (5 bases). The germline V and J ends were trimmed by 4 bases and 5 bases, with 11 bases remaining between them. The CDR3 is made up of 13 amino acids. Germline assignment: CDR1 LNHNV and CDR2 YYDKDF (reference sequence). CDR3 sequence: CATSTRQWETQYF. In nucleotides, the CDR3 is TGTGCCACCAGCACAAGACAGTGGGAGACCCAGTACTTC.

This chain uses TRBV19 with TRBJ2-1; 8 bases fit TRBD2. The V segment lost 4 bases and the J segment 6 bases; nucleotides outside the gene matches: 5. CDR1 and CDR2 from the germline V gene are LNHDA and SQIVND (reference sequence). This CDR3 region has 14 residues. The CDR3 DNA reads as TGTGCCAGTAGTAGCGGGGGGCCTGGCAATGAGCAGTTCTTC. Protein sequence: CASSSGGPGNEQFF.

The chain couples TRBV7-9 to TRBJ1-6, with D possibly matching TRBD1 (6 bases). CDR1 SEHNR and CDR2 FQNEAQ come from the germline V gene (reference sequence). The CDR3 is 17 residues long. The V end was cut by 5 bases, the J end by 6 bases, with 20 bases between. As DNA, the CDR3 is TGTGCCAGCAGCACTACGGTCGGGACAACTTTTAATTCACCCCTCCACTTT. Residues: CASSTTVGTTFNSPLHF. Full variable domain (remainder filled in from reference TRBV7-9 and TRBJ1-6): DTGVSQNPRHKITKRGQNVTFRCDPISEHNRLYWYRQTLGQGPEFLTYFQNEAQLEKSRLLSDRFSAERPKGSFSTLEIQRTEQGDSAMYLCASSTTVGTTFNSPLHFGNGTRLTVT.

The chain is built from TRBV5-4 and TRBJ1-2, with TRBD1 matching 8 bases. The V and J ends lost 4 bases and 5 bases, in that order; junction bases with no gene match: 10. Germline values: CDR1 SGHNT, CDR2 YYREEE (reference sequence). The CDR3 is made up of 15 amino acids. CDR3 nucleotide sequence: TGTGCCAGCAGCAAGGACAGGGAAGGATGGTATGGCTACACCTTC. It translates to CASSKDREGWYGYTF.

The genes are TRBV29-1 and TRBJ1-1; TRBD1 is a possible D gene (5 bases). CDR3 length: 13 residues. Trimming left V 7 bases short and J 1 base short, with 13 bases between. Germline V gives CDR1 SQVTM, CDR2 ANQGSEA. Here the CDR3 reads CSAPSTGNTEAFF. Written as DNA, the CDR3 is TGCAGCGCTCCGTCTACAGGGAACACTGAAGCTTTCTTT. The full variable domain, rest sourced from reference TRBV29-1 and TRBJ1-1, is SAVISQKPSRDICQRGTSLTIQCQVDSQVTMMFWYRQQPGQSLTLIATANQGSEATYESGFVIDKFPISRPNLTFSTLTVSNMSPEDSSIYLCSAPSTGNTEAFFGQGTRLTVV.

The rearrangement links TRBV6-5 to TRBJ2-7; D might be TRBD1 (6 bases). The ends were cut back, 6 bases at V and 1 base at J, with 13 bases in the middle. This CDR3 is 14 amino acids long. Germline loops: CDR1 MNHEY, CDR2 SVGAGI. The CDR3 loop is CASSLYRESYEQYF. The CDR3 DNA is TGTGCCAGCAGCCTATACAGGGAGTCCTACGAGCAGTACTTC.

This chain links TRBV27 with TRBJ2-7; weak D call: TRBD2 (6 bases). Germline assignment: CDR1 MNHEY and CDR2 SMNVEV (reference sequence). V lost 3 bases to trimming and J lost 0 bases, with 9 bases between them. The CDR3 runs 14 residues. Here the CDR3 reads CASSFGRSSYEQYF. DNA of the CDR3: TGTGCCAGCAGTTTTGGGAGGAGCTCCTACGAGCAGTACTTC.

As DNA, the CDR3 is TGTGCCAGCAGCCTAGGACAGGGTGGTGCGTATGAGCAGTTCTTC. This translates into CASSLGQGGAYEQFF. V is TRBV7-2 and J is TRBJ2-1; 8 bases map to TRBD1. This CDR3 is built from 15 residues. V gave up 5 bases and J gave up 8 bases; unmatched junction bases: 11. Germline CDR1 and CDR2: SGHTA and FQGNSA.

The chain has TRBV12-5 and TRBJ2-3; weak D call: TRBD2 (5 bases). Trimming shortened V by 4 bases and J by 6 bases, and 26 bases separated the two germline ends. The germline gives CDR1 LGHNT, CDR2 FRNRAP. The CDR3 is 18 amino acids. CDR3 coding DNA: TGTGCTAGTGGTTCCGCCTTGGCCCCCCGGGGAATGCTGGATACGCAGTATTTT. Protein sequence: CASGSALAPRGMLDTQYF.

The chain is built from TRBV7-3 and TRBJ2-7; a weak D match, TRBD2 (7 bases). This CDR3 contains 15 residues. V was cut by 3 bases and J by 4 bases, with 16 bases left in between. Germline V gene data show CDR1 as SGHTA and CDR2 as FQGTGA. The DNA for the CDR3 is TGTGCCAGCAGCTTGGCCGGAGGGGGGGCTTACGAGCAGTACTTC. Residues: CASSLAGGGAYEQYF.

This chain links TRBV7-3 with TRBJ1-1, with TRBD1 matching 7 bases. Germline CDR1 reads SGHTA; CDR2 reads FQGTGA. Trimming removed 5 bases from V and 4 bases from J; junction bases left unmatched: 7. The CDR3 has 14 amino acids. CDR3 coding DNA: TGTGCCAGCAGCCCAAGACAGGGAGGCACTGAAGCTTTCTTT. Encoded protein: CASSPRQGGTEAFF.

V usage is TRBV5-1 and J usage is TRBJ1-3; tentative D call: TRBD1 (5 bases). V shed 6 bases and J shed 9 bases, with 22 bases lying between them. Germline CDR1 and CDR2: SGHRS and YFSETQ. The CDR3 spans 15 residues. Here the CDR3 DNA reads TGCGCCAGCAACCCGGAGCCTGACAGTCGTAGCACCATATATTTT. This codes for CASNPEPDSRSTIYF.

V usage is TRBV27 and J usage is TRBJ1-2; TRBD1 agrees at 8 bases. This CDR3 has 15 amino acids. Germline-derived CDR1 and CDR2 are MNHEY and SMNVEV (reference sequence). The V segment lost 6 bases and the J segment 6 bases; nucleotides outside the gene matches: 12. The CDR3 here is CASSPQGTGENGYTF. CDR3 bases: TGTGCCAGCAGCCCACAGGGGACAGGTGAGAATGGCTACACCTTC.

This chain's CDR3 is CASSIGQMNTEAFF. CDR3 sequence (DNA): TGTGCCAGCAGTATCGGACAGATGAACACTGAAGCTTTCTTT. The rearrangement uses TRBV5-4 and TRBJ1-1; D might be TRBD1 (6 bases). CDR1 and CDR2 (germline): SGHNT, YYREEE (reference sequence). Trimming stripped 5 bases from V and 0 bases from J, with 11 bases between. This CDR3 contains 14 residues.

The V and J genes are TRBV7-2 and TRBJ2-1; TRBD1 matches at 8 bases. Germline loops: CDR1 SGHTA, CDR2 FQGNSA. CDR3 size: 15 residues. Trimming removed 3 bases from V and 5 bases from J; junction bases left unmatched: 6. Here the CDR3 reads CASSFRQGRNNEQFF. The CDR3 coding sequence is TGTGCCAGCAGCTTTAGACAGGGGAGAAACAATGAGCAGTTCTTC. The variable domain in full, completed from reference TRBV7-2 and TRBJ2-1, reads GAGVSQSPSNKVTEKGKDVELRCDPISGHTALYWYRQSLGQGLEFLIYFQGNSAPDKSGLPSDRFSAERTGGSVSTLTIQRTQQEDSAVYLCASSFRQGRNNEQFFGPGTRLTVL.

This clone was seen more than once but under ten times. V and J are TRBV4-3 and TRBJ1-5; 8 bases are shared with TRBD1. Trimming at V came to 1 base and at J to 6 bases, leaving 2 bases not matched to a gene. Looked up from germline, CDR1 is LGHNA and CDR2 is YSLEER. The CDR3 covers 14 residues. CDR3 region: CASSQGTGFQPQHF. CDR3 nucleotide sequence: TGCGCCAGCAGCCAAGGGACAGGGTTTCAGCCCCAGCATTTT.

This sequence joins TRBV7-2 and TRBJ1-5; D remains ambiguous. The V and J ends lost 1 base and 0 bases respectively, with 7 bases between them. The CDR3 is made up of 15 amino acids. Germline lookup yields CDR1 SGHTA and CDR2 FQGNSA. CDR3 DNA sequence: TGTGCCAGCAGCTTAGACGGGTATAGCAATCAGCCCCAGCATTTT. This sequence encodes CASSLDGYSNQPQHF.

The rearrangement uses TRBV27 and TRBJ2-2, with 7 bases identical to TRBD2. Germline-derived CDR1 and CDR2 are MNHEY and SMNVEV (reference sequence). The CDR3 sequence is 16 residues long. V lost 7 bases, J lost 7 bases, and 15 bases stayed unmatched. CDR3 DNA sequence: TGTGCCAGCACCCTAGGCGAGCGGGGTGGTCTCGGGGAGCTGTTTTTT. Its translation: CASTLGERGGLGELFF.

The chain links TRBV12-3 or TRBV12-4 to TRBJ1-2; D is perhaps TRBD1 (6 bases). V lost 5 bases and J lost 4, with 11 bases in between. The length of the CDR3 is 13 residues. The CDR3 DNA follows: TGTGCCAGCAGTACCGGACAGTCCTATGGCTACACCTTC. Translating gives CASSTGQSYGYTF.

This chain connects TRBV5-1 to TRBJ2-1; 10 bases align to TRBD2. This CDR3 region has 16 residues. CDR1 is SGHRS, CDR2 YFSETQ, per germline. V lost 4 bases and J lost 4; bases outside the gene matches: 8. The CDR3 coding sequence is TGCGCCAGCAGCGGTAGCGGGGGGAAGGGTTACAATGAGCAGTTCTTC. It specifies CASSGSGGKGYNEQFF. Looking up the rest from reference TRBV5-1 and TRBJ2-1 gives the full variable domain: KAGVTQTPRYLIKTRGQQVTLSCSPISGHRSVSWYQQTPGQGLQFLFEYFSETQRNKGNFPGRFSGRQFSNSRSEMNVSTLELGDSALYLCASSGSGGKGYNEQFFGPGTRLTVL.

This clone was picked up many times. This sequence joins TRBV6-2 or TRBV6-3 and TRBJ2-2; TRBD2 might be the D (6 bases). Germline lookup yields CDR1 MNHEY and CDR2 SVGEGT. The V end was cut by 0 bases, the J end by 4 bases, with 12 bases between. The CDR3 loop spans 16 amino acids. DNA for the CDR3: TGTGCCAGCAGTTACTCGAGTAGCGGAGGCACCGGGGAGCTGTTTTTT. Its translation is CASSYSSSGGTGELFF.

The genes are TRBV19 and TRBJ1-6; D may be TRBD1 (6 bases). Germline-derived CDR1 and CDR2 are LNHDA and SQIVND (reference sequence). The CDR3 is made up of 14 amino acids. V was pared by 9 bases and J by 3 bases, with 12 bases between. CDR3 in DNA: TGTGCCAGCGGACAGAGGGACTATAATTCACCCCTCCACTTT. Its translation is CASGQRDYNSPLHF. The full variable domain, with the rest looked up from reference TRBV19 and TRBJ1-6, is DGGITQSPKYLFRKEGQNVTLSCEQNLNHDAMYWYRQDPGQGLRLIYYSQIVNDFQKGDIAEGYSVSREKKESFPLTVTSAQKNPTAFYLCASGQRDYNSPLHFGNGTRLTVT.

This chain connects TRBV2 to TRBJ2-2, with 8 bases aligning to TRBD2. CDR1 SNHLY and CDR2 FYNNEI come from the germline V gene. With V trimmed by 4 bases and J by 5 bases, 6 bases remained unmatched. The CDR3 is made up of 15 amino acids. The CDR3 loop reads CASSGASGYTGELFF. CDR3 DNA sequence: TGTGCCAGCAGTGGGGCTAGCGGGTATACCGGGGAGCTGTTTTTT.

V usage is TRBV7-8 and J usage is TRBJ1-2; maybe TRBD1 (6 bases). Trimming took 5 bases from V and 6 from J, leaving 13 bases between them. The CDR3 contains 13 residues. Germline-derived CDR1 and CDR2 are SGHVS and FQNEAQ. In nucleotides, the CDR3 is TGTGCCAGCAGCCCGACAGGATCTCATGGCTACACCTTC. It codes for CASSPTGSHGYTF. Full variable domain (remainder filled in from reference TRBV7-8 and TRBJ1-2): GAGVSQSPRYKVAKRGQDVALRCDPISGHVSLFWYQQALGQGPEFLTYFQNEAQLDKSGLPSDRFFAERPEGSVSTLKIQRTQQEDSAVYLCASSPTGSHGYTFGSGTRLTVV.

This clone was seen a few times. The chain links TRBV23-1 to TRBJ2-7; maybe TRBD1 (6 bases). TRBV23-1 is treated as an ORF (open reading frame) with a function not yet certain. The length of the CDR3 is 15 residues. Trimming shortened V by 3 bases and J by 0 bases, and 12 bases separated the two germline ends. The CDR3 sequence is CASSQRRQDSYEQYF. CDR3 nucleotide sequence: TGCGCCAGCAGTCAGCGGCGACAGGACTCCTACGAGCAGTACTTC.

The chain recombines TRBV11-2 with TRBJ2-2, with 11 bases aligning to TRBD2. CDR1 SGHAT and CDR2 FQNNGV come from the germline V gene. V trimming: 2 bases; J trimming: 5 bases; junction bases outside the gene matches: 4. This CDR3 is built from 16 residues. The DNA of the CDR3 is TGTGCCAGCAGCTTAAACCGACTAGCGGGGACCGGGGAGCTGTTTTTT. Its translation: CASSLNRLAGTGELFF.

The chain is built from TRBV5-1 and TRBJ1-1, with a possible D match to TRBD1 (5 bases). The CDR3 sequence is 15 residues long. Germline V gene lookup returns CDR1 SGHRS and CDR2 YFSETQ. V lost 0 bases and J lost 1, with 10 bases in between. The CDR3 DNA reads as TGCGCCAGCAGCTTGGAGCGACAGCGGAACACTGAAGCTTTCTTT. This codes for CASSLERQRNTEAFF. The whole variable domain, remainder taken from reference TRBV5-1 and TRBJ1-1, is KAGVTQTPRYLIKTRGQQVTLSCSPISGHRSVSWYQQTPGQGLQFLFEYFSETQRNKGNFPGRFSGRQFSNSRSEMNVSTLELGDSALYLCASSLERQRNTEAFFGQGTRLTVV.

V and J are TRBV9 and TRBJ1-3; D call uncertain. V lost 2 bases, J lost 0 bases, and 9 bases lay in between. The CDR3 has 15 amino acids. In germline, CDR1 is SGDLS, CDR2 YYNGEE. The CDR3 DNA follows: TGTGCCAGCAGCGTGGTCGATAGCTCTGGAAACACCATATATTTT. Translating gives CASSVVDSSGNTIYF.

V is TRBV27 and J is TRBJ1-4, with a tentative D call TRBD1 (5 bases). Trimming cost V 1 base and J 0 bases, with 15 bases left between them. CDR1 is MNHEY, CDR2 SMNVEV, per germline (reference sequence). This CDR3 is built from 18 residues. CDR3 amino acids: CASSLLWGPPTTNEKLFF. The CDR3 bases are TGTGCCAGCAGTTTATTATGGGGCCCTCCAACAACTAATGAAAAACTGTTTTTT.